The 25 T cell receptor beta chains listed next were all sequenced from one sample in a study of T cells in Graves' hyperthyroidism and ophthalmopathy. Template material for amplifying TCR beta CDR3 regions consisted of RNA transcripts. HTBI primers drove first-round RT-PCR of the TCR CDR3. Each CDR3 protein is one row after TCRdb ran MiXCR on the multiplex PCR reads. This table holds hundreds of thousands of distinct CDR3 sequences, about 14% found once. Sample: blood. Every receptor here comes from a woman between 50 and 59 years old with Graves' ophthalmopathy.

This clonotype was found many times. The chain carries TRBV5-1 and TRBJ1-2, with unresolved D. V shed 0 bases and J shed 10 bases, with 16 bases lying between them. The CDR3 loop spans 14 amino acids. Germline values: CDR1 SGHRS, CDR2 YFSETQ. This CDR3 reads CASSLEQSSNDYTF. In nucleotides, the CDR3 is TGCGCCAGCAGCTTGGAACAGAGCTCCAACGACTACACCTTC.

This clonotype was seen many times. The CDR3 loop is CASSLGGGRADEQFF. The CDR3 DNA reads TGTGCCAGCAGCTTAGGGGGCGGGAGGGCCGATGAGCAGTTCTTC. The genes are TRBV7-9 and TRBJ2-1, with TRBD2 matching over 9 bases. Trimming took 1 base from V and 8 from J; bases not matched to a gene: 6. Germline-derived CDR1 and CDR2 are SEHNR and FQNEAQ (reference sequence). The CDR3 totals 15 residues. Full variable domain (outside the CDR3, taken from reference TRBV7-9 and TRBJ2-1): DTGVSQNPRHKITKRGQNVTFRCDPISEHNRLYWYRQTLGQGPEFLTYFQNEAQLEKSRLLSDRFSAERPKGSFSTLEIQRTEQGDSAMYLCASSLGGGRADEQFFGPGTRLTVL.

A single count supports this clonotype. A much larger clone sits a single nucleotide away, making a read error possible. J is TRBJ1-1 and V is TRBV6-5; D is uncertain. Germline assignment: CDR1 MNHEY and CDR2 SVGAGI. The CDR3 spans 14 residues. CDR3 sequence reads: CASSYSASVTEALF. The CDR3 DNA sequence: TGTGCCAGCAGTTACTCGGCCAGTGTGACTGAAGCTCTCTTT.

This clonotype was recorded many times. The rearrangement uses TRBV20-1 and TRBJ1-4, with D perhaps TRBD1 (5 bases). The CDR3 runs 14 residues. Per the germline V gene, CDR1 is DFQATT and CDR2 is SNEGSKA (reference sequence). Trimming pared 6 bases from V and 3 bases from J, leaving 14 bases between. CDR3 DNA sequence: TGCAGTGCAACCAAAGGGGTAGCTAATGAAAAACTGTTTTTT. This gives the protein CSATKGVANEKLFF.

V gene TRBV20-1 combines with J gene TRBJ1-2; D ambiguous. The CDR3 runs 11 residues. V was clipped by 3 bases and J by 5 bases, with 7 bases between them. CDR1 is DFQATT and CDR2 is SNEGSKA in the germline V gene (reference sequence). The CDR3, as DNA: TGCAGTGCTAGCTTCGCATATGGCTACACCTTC. It translates to CSASFAYGYTF.

This clonotype appeared a few times. J is TRBJ2-7 and V is TRBV5-1, with a possible D match to TRBD2 (5 bases). The germline CDR1 and CDR2 sequences are SGHRS and YFSETQ. V was trimmed by 4 bases and J by 3 bases, leaving 11 bases between them. The length of the CDR3 is 13 residues. This CDR3 is CASSHGGIYEQYF. In nucleotides, the CDR3 is TGCGCCAGCAGCCATGGAGGCATCTACGAGCAGTACTTC.

Note on this clonotype: This may come from a read error, since a much larger clone is one base off. In DNA, the CDR3 is TGTGCCAGCAGTGAGGACCCTCTAGGAAATGAGCAGTTCTTC. Its translation: CASSEDPLGNEQFF. The chain carries TRBV6-1 and TRBJ2-1; D is undetermined. Trimming removed 3 bases at V and 7 bases at J, with 13 bases between. Germline lookup yields CDR1 MNHNS and CDR2 SASEGT. The CDR3 runs to 14 residues.

This clonotype was observed at least ten times. CDR3 amino acids: CASSPPSNRENEQFF. DNA of the CDR3: TGTGCCAGCTCACCACCTTCTAATAGGGAGAATGAGCAGTTCTTC. V is TRBV18 and J is TRBJ2-1, with D maybe TRBD2 (5 bases). The CDR3 loop spans 15 amino acids. Germline V gives CDR1 KGHSH, CDR2 LQKENI. The V end was cut by 0 bases, the J end by 7 bases, with 13 bases between.

This clonotype has a single count. This chain links TRBV2 with TRBJ2-7; TRBD2 aligns across 12 bases. V was pared by 6 bases and J by 8 bases, with 8 bases of the junction left unmatched. The germline CDR1 and CDR2 sequences are SNHLY and FYNNEI. The CDR3 loop spans 14 amino acids. The CDR3 region is CASRKALAGGKQYF. Here the CDR3 DNA reads TGTGCCAGCAGAAAAGCCCTAGCGGGAGGGAAGCAGTACTTC.

The gene calls are TRBV20-1 and TRBJ2-7, with 9 bases aligning to TRBD2. This CDR3 region has 14 residues. Trimming removed 6 bases from V and 5 bases from J; junction bases left unmatched: 11. Germline values: CDR1 DFQATT, CDR2 SNEGSKA (reference sequence). The CDR3 loop is CSASPGTSINEQYF. CDR3 coding DNA: TGCAGTGCATCCCCCGGGACTAGCATCAACGAGCAGTACTTC.

In this sample, this clonotype turned up many times. This chain uses TRBV7-9 with TRBJ1-5, with D possibly matching TRBD1 (5 bases). Trimming removed 5 bases at V and 2 bases at J, with 13 bases between. Germline V gives CDR1 SEHNR, CDR2 FQNEAQ (reference sequence). The CDR3 length is 15 residues. CDR3 residues: CASSQGARGNQPQHF. The CDR3 DNA reads TGTGCCAGCAGCCAAGGGGCTCGAGGCAATCAGCCCCAGCATTTT.

This clonotype was seen only a few times. The chain links TRBV29-1 to TRBJ2-1, with 7 bases aligning to TRBD1. Trimming took 3 bases from V and 3 from J; bases not matched to a gene: 11. Germline V gene sequence: CDR1 SQVTM, CDR2 ANQGSEA. This CDR3 contains 16 residues. CDR3 sequence: CSVDRISTGIYNEQFF. The CDR3, as DNA: TGCAGCGTTGACCGCATATCGACAGGGATCTACAATGAGCAGTTCTTC.

This clonotype was recorded a few times. V usage is TRBV6-1 and J usage is TRBJ2-7; 13 bases agree with TRBD2. The trim removed 4 bases at V and 0 bases at J, leaving 9 bases unmatched. Germline CDR1 and CDR2: MNHNS and SASEGT. The CDR3 covers 18 residues. The CDR3 loop is CASSGAGTSGTYSYEQYF. The CDR3 coding sequence is TGTGCCAGCAGTGGCGCCGGGACTAGCGGGACCTACTCCTACGAGCAGTACTTC.

This clonotype was seen a few times. The V call is TRBV7-2, the J call TRBJ2-6, with TRBD2 identical over 7 bases. CDR3 size: 15 residues. Germline V gene data show CDR1 as SGHTA and CDR2 as FQGNSA. V shed 10 bases and J 2 bases; nucleotides not matched to a gene: 8. This CDR3 reads CATSREGTGANVLTF. The DNA for the CDR3 is TGTGCCACCTCGAGGGAGGGAACTGGGGCCAACGTCCTGACTTTC.

This clonotype appeared a few times. The chain employs TRBV7-9 and TRBJ2-1, with 7 bases aligning to TRBD2. V lost 5 bases, J lost 7 bases, and 20 bases stayed unmatched. CDR1 is SEHNR and CDR2 is FQNEAQ in the germline V gene (reference sequence). This CDR3 has 18 residues. This chain's CDR3 is CASSIRREWRELENEQFF. The CDR3 DNA sequence: TGTGCCAGCAGCATAAGGAGGGAATGGCGGGAGTTAGAGAATGAGCAGTTCTTC.

This clonotype was observed many times. The rearrangement uses TRBV29-1 and TRBJ2-5; D is unresolved. Germline CDR1 reads SQVTM; CDR2 reads ANQGSEA. Trimming cost V 7 bases and J 0 bases, with 15 bases left between them. This CDR3 is built from 14 residues. The CDR3: CSGGGGPYQETQYF. The DNA for the CDR3 is TGCAGCGGGGGTGGCGGTCCTTACCAAGAGACCCAGTACTTC.

There are many counts of this clonotype. The rearrangement joins TRBV7-2 to TRBJ2-5; 8 nucleotides match TRBD2. From germline, CDR1 is SGHTA and CDR2 FQGNSA. The CDR3 runs to 14 residues. V lost 2 bases and J lost 5; bases outside the gene matches: 4. CDR3 amino acids: CASSLRTSRETQYF. CDR3 sequence (DNA): TGTGCCAGCAGCTTAAGGACTAGCCGGGAGACCCAGTACTTC.

This sequence joins TRBV20-1 and TRBJ1-5, with D hard to call. CDR1 is DFQATT and CDR2 is SNEGSKA in the germline V gene (reference sequence). The V gene lost 0 bases and the J gene lost 3 bases, with 9 bases spanning the gap. CDR3 length: 14 amino acids. CDR3 residues: CSARDSRANQPQHF. The CDR3 DNA reads as TGCAGTGCTAGAGATTCAAGGGCCAATCAGCCCCAGCATTTT.

This clonotype was seen ten or more times. This sequence joins TRBV4-3 and TRBJ2-2, with D perhaps assigned TRBD1 or TRBD2 (6 bases each). V dropped 1 base and J dropped 7 bases, with 10 bases sitting between them. The CDR3 has 14 residues. CDR1 LGHNA and CDR2 YSLEER come from the germline V gene. CDR3 coding DNA: TGCGCCAGCAGCCAAGCCAGGGGAGGCGGGGAGCTGTTTTTT. Its translation: CASSQARGGGELFF.

This rearrangement joins TRBV27 to TRBJ2-1; weak D call: TRBD2 (6 bases). The germline V gene has CDR1 MNHEY and CDR2 SMNVEV (reference sequence). This CDR3 is 17 amino acids long. With 2 bases removed from V and 5 bases from J, the gap between germline ends came to 19 bases. CDR3 nucleotide sequence: TGTGCCAGCAGTTTAGGAGTGGCGGGACTGAGACACAATGAGCAGTTCTTC. It specifies CASSLGVAGLRHNEQFF.

The table lists this clonotype with many counts. The V call is TRBV12-3 or TRBV12-4, the J call TRBJ2-7; 10 bases line up with TRBD1. This CDR3 has 14 amino acids. The J segment lost 4 bases and the V segment lost 6 bases, leaving 6 bases of the junction unmatched. This CDR3 is CASRRQGAQYEQYF. CDR3 DNA: TGTGCCAGCAGGCGACAGGGGGCTCAATACGAGCAGTACTTC.

This clonotype was seen many times. The chain joins TRBV6-1 to TRBJ1-2, with TRBD1 identical over 7 bases. The ends lost 5 bases at V and 3 bases at J; junction bases unmatched: 6. The CDR3 covers 14 residues. Germline loops: CDR1 MNHNS, CDR2 SASEGT. The CDR3 DNA sequence: TGTGCCAGCAGTCTCCAGGGGGTTGACTATGGCTACACCTTC. Protein: CASSLQGVDYGYTF.

The table lists this clonotype with a few counts. J is TRBJ1-6 and V is TRBV28, with 9 positions matching TRBD1. V lost 5 bases to trimming and J lost 7 bases; unmatched junction nucleotides: 9. This CDR3 has 16 amino acids. Germline V gives CDR1 MDHEN, CDR2 SYDVKM. CDR3 sequence reads: CASSDLRTGENSPLHF. CDR3 sequence (DNA): TGTGCCAGCAGTGACCTGAGGACAGGGGAAAATTCACCCCTCCACTTT. The full variable domain, with the rest looked up from reference TRBV28 and TRBJ1-6, is DVKVTQSSRYLVKRTGEKVFLECVQDMDHENMFWYRQDPGLGLRLIYFSYDVKMKEKGDIPEGYSVSREKKERFSLILESASTNQTSMYLCASSDLRTGENSPLHFGNGTRLTVT.

This clonotype was observed many times. The chain links TRBV28 to TRBJ2-2; D is uncertain. Germline values: CDR1 MDHEN, CDR2 SYDVKM. The CDR3 consists of 14 residues. Trimming pared 2 bases from V and 6 bases from J, leaving 10 bases between. The CDR3 loop is CASSLRQTAGELFF. The CDR3 DNA is TGTGCCAGCAGTTTACGGCAAACCGCCGGGGAGCTGTTTTTT.

This clonotype came up many times. The chain links TRBV27 to TRBJ2-7; D may be TRBD2 (7 bases). Germline assignment: CDR1 MNHEY and CDR2 SMNVEV (reference sequence). V gave up 3 bases and J gave up 2 bases, with 11 bases separating them. This CDR3 has 14 amino acids. The CDR3 loop is CASSFGGGTYEQYF. The CDR3 nucleotides read TGTGCCAGCAGTTTCGGCGGGGGCACCTACGAGCAGTACTTC.